One and the same sample provided the 32 T cell receptor beta chains below, sequenced in a study of cytotoxic CD8 clonotypes in ibrutinib-treated CLL. TCRdb's copy holds only in-frame clones and misses some; the assay was immunoSEQ multiplex PCR. The repertoire includes just over 200,000 clones, about three quarters of them detected once, and about 6% sits in the top ten. The sample consisted of PBMCs, taken after 12 months of ibrutinib treatment. These receptors originate from a human donor with chronic lymphocytic leukemia.

The chain has TRBV27 and TRBJ2-3, with TRBD2 matching 9 bases. CDR3 length: 17 amino acids. Germline CDR1 MNHEY, CDR2 SMNVEV (reference sequence). V was clipped by 3 bases and J by 1 base; unmatched bases: 8. Here the CDR3 DNA reads TGTGCCAGCAGTTTCTTCCAGCGGGAGGATCGCACAGATACGCAGTATTTT. Translation: CASSFFQREDRTDTQYF.

The chain links TRBV7-3 to TRBJ2-7, with 8 bases lining up with TRBD1. The CDR3 runs to 15 residues. Germline V gene data show CDR1 as SGHTA and CDR2 as FQGTGA. V dropped 4 bases and J dropped 1; count of bases not matched to a gene: 6. The CDR3 DNA reads TGTGCCAGCAGCTCTACAGGGGGGCATTCCTACGAGCAGTACTTC. Its translation: CASSSTGGHSYEQYF.

This clone has only one observation. Other DNA sequences in the sample encode the same CDR3. This rearrangement joins TRBV5-1 to TRBJ1-1; weak D call: TRBD1 (5 bases). The CDR3 spans 14 residues. V shed 0 bases and J shed 1 base, with 7 bases lying between them. Germline assignment: CDR1 SGHRS and CDR2 YFSETQ. The CDR3 DNA is TGCGCCAGCAGCTTGGGGGGCGGGAACACTGAAGCTTTCTTT. It translates to CASSLGGGNTEAFF.

The rearrangement joins TRBV18 to TRBJ2-5; possible D gene TRBD1, 6 bases. Trimming removed 5 bases at V and 5 bases at J, with 15 bases between. CDR3 size: 14 residues. CDR1 and CDR2 (germline): KGHSH, LQKENI. The CDR3 loop reads CASSSDSTGETQYF. The CDR3 coding sequence is TGTGCCAGCTCATCGGACAGTACGGGGGAGACCCAGTACTTC.

J is TRBJ1-2 and V is TRBV11-2, with D maybe TRBD1 (5 bases). Germline V gene sequence: CDR1 SGHAT, CDR2 FQNNGV. V was cut by 5 bases and J by 4 bases, with 11 bases left in between. The CDR3 totals 13 residues. DNA for the CDR3: TGTGCCAGCAGCCAACGGGGCAGCTATGGCTACACCTTC. Protein sequence: CASSQRGSYGYTF.

The rearrangement joins TRBV28 to TRBJ1-6; 9 nucleotides match TRBD1. In germline, CDR1 is MDHEN, CDR2 SYDVKM. The CDR3 has 15 amino acids. Trimming cost V 2 bases and J 9 bases; bases outside gene matches: 5. CDR3 nucleotides: TGTGCCAGCAGTTTACACAGGACAGGGGCTTCACCCCTCCACTTT. Its protein product is CASSLHRTGASPLHF.

In regard to this clone: Other DNA sequences in this sample translate to the same CDR3. The genes are TRBV30 and TRBJ1-2; a weak D match, TRBD1 (6 bases). The V and J ends lost 2 bases and 4 bases respectively, with 11 bases between them. Germline CDR1 and CDR2: GTSNPN and SVGIG (reference sequence). The CDR3 has 13 residues. The CDR3 protein is CAWSSRGLYGYTF. CDR3 in DNA: TGTGCCTGGAGTTCCAGGGGCCTCTATGGCTACACCTTC.

This clone was picked up a small number of times. The chain carries TRBV28 and TRBJ2-7; 10 bases fit TRBD1. Germline CDR1 MDHEN, CDR2 SYDVKM. J gave up 7 bases and V 2 bases, and 5 bases lay outside the gene matches. The CDR3 is made up of 14 amino acids. The CDR3 sequence: CASSLRQGAKEQYF. CDR3 nucleotide sequence: TGTGCCAGCAGTTTAAGACAGGGGGCGAAAGAGCAGTACTTC.

Note on this clone: One end of the junction varies from germline; a read error may be responsible. The chain employs TRBV11-3 and TRBJ2-1; 8 positions agree with TRBD2. This CDR3 comprises 17 residues. Germline values: CDR1 SGHNT, CDR2 YENEEA. DNA for the CDR3: TGTGCCAGCAGCCTAGATGGGATTAGCGGGGCCTACAATGAGCAGTTCTTC. This codes for CASSLDGISGAYNEQFF.

The chain joins TRBV28 to TRBJ1-5; tentative D call: TRBD1 (5 bases). Germline-derived CDR1 and CDR2 are MDHEN and SYDVKM. This CDR3 spans 16 amino acids. V dropped 5 bases and J dropped 4 bases, with 18 bases sitting between them. This CDR3 reads CASSPSGTLGNQPQHF. The CDR3 region has the DNA TGTGCCAGCAGTCCATCCGGGACCCTAGGGAATCAGCCCCAGCATTTT.

The V and J genes are TRBV13 and TRBJ2-7; 8 bases line up with TRBD2. Germline CDR1 is PRHDT and CDR2 is FYEKMQ (reference sequence). The CDR3 has 13 amino acids. The V and J ends lost 8 bases and 5 bases, in that order; junction bases with no gene match: 8. The CDR3: CASGPTAGDEQYF. As DNA, the CDR3 is TGTGCCAGCGGGCCCACAGCGGGGGACGAGCAGTACTTC. Full variable domain (missing parts from reference TRBV13 and TRBJ2-7): AAGVIQSPRHLIKEKRETATLKCYPIPRHDTVYWYQQGPGQDPQFLISFYEKMQSDKGSIPDRFSAQQFSDYHSELNMSSLELGDSALYFCASGPTAGDEQYFGPGTRLTVT.

The CDR3 nucleotides are TGCAGCGAAAGAACAGGAGACTATGGCTACACCTTC. Encoded protein: CSERTGDYGYTF. The rearrangement joins TRBV29-1 to TRBJ1-2, with a tentative D call TRBD1 (5 bases). The germline V gene has CDR1 SQVTM and CDR2 ANQGSEA. The CDR3 covers 12 residues. V was trimmed by 7 bases and J by 3 bases, leaving 12 bases between them.

This clone appeared many times. The J gene is TRBJ2-7, the V gene TRBV7-3; 10 bases align to TRBD2. Looked up from germline, CDR1 is SGHTA and CDR2 is FQGTGA. This CDR3 is 15 amino acids long. The J segment lost 2 bases and the V segment lost 1 base, leaving 2 bases of the junction unmatched. CDR3 protein: CASSLIGLAAYEQYF. The CDR3 nucleotides read TGTGCCAGCAGCTTAATTGGACTAGCGGCCTACGAGCAGTACTTC.

This chain uses TRBV5-6 with TRBJ2-4; D tentatively fits TRBD1 or TRBD2 (5 bases each). This CDR3 region has 12 residues. CDR1 and CDR2 from the germline V gene are SGHDT and YYEEEE. V lost 6 bases to trimming and J lost 14 bases, with 18 bases between them. CDR3 amino acids: CASNRWGLGKYF. CDR3 nucleotides: TGTGCCAGCAACCGGTGGGGGTTAGGGAAGTACTTC.

J is TRBJ1-2 and V is TRBV7-3, with D possibly TRBD1 on 6 matching bases. Per the germline V gene, CDR1 is SGHTA and CDR2 is FQGTGA. CDR3 length: 15 amino acids. The V gene lost 4 bases and the J gene lost 1 base, with 13 bases spanning the gap. The chain's CDR3 is CASSWTTQGNYGYTF. CDR3 sequence (DNA): TGTGCCAGCAGCTGGACTACACAGGGTAACTATGGCTACACCTTC.

This clone has a handful of counts. The rearrangement joins TRBV7-3 to TRBJ2-7; 9 nucleotides agree with TRBD1. V was clipped by 2 bases and J by 6 bases; unmatched bases: 2. The CDR3 runs 13 residues. Germline CDR1 and CDR2: SGHTA and FQGTGA. This CDR3 reads CASSLGTGFEQYF. Here the CDR3 DNA reads TGTGCCAGCAGCTTAGGGACAGGGTTCGAGCAGTACTTC.

The table lists this clone with a few counts. The chain couples TRBV7-3 to TRBJ2-1; D is possibly TRBD1 or TRBD2 (5 bases each). Germline V gene data show CDR1 as SGHTA and CDR2 as FQGTGA. V lost 5 bases to trimming and J lost 10 bases, with 24 bases between them. The CDR3 has 16 residues. The CDR3 DNA reads as TGTGCCAGCAGCCTAAATGTGGGGACCCACCACGGGGAGCAGTTCTTC. Its protein product is CASSLNVGTHHGEQFF.

The chain has TRBV5-4 and TRBJ1-5, with a possible D match to TRBD1 (6 bases). Trimming cost V 4 bases and J 1 base, with 15 bases left between them. Germline V gives CDR1 SGHNT, CDR2 YYREEE (reference sequence). The CDR3 totals 16 residues. The CDR3 DNA reads as TGTGCCAGCAGCCATGGGGGGGGGCCGAGCAATCAGCCCCAGCATTTT. Translating it yields CASSHGGGPSNQPQHF. The full variable domain, with the rest looked up from reference TRBV5-4 and TRBJ1-5, is ETGVTQSPTHLIKTRGQQVTLRCSSQSGHNTVSWYQQALGQGPQFIFQYYREEENGRGNFPPRFSGLQFPNYSSELNVNALELDDSALYLCASSHGGGPSNQPQHFGDGTRLSIL.

The chain is built from TRBV5-5 and TRBJ2-1; perhaps TRBD2 as D (7 bases). There are 16 residues in the CDR3. CDR1 SGHKS and CDR2 YYEKEE come from the germline V gene (reference sequence). Trimming cost V 4 bases and J 7 bases, with 21 bases left between them. CDR3 sequence reads: CASSTTAGHVGNEQFF. CDR3 in DNA: TGTGCCAGCAGCACTACAGCGGGACACGTCGGGAATGAGCAGTTCTTC.

This clone was seen once. The gene calls are TRBV7-2 and TRBJ2-7; D is uncertain. This CDR3 contains 12 residues. V was cut by 5 bases and J by 3 bases, with 8 bases left in between. In germline, CDR1 is SGHTA, CDR2 FQGNSA. The CDR3, as DNA: TGTGCCAGCAGCATGGTCATCTACGAGCAGTACTTC. It specifies CASSMVIYEQYF. Full variable domain (missing parts from reference TRBV7-2 and TRBJ2-7): GAGVSQSPSNKVTEKGKDVELRCDPISGHTALYWYRQSLGQGLEFLIYFQGNSAPDKSGLPSDRFSAERTGGSVSTLTIQRTQQEDSAVYLCASSMVIYEQYFGPGTRLTVT.

The DNA of the CDR3 is TGCAGCGTTGAAACCCGGACAGTCACAGATACGCAGTATTTT. This encodes CSVETRTVTDTQYF. The J gene is TRBJ2-3, the V gene TRBV29-1; TRBD1 is a possible D gene (6 bases). V was pared by 2 bases and J by 2 bases, with 11 bases between. The germline V gene encodes CDR1 SQVTM and CDR2 ANQGSEA. This CDR3 spans 14 amino acids.

The chain couples TRBV7-3 to TRBJ2-3; TRBD2 agrees at 8 bases. Germline loops: CDR1 SGHTA, CDR2 FQGTGA. V shed 10 bases, J shed 0 bases, and the junction held 9 bases outside the gene matches. The CDR3 runs 15 residues. The CDR3 coding sequence is TGTGCCAAAATAATAGCGGGACCTAGCACAGATACGCAGTATTTT. Translation: CAKIIAGPSTDTQYF.

V and J are TRBV6-5 and TRBJ2-7; 11 nucleotides match TRBD1. Unmatched junction bases numbered 4, after V lost 7 bases and J lost 2 bases. Germline V gene sequence: CDR1 MNHEY, CDR2 SVGAGI. The CDR3 totals 14 residues. CDR3 bases: TGTGCCAGCAAGCCGGACAGGGGGCCCTACGAGCAGTACTTC. It is translated as CASKPDRGPYEQYF.

This rearrangement joins TRBV5-1 to TRBJ1-2; D is undetermined. Germline values: CDR1 SGHRS, CDR2 YFSETQ. Trimming cost V 0 bases and J 2 bases, with 8 bases left between them. The CDR3 has 14 residues. The CDR3 DNA follows: TGCGCCAGCAGCTTGGGCGATGGGAACTATGGCTACACCTTC. Protein: CASSLGDGNYGYTF.

Here the CDR3 reads CASSRGQGETQYF. DNA for the CDR3: TGTGCCAGCAGCCGCGGACAGGGTGAGACCCAGTACTTC. The chain recombines TRBV7-2 with TRBJ2-5; 8 bases are shared with TRBD1. This CDR3 has 13 residues. V shed 5 bases, J shed 5 bases, and the junction held 4 bases outside the gene matches. The V gene's germline CDR1 is SGHTA and CDR2 FQGNSA.

This clone was counted a single time. V gene TRBV7-9 combines with J gene TRBJ2-1; 9 bases line up with TRBD2. Unmatched junction bases numbered 9, after V lost 5 bases and J lost 1 base. The CDR3 runs to 17 residues. CDR1 and CDR2 (germline): SEHNR, FQNEAQ (reference sequence). The CDR3 DNA is TGTGCCAGCAGCCCTGGGGGCGGGAGGGTATCCTACAATGAGCAGTTCTTC. The encoded protein is CASSPGGGRVSYNEQFF.

The chain carries TRBV5-6 and TRBJ2-7; D perhaps matches TRBD2 (6 bases). From germline, CDR1 is SGHDT and CDR2 YYEEEE. This CDR3 has 14 amino acids. Trimming removed 3 bases at V and 5 bases at J, with 15 bases between. CDR3 amino acids: CASSSPGSGHEQYF. The CDR3 region has the DNA TGTGCCAGCAGCTCCCCCGGGAGCGGCCACGAGCAGTACTTC.

The gene calls are TRBV28 and TRBJ2-7, with no clear D. The V end was cut by 7 bases, the J end by 5 bases, with 9 bases between. The germline gives CDR1 MDHEN, CDR2 SYDVKM. There are 11 residues in the CDR3. In nucleotides, the CDR3 is TGTGCCAGCACCCTCGGCCACGAGCAGTACTTC. Translation: CASTLGHEQYF.

The chain has TRBV7-9 and TRBJ2-3; D not certain. The CDR3 sequence is 12 residues long. The germline V gene encodes CDR1 SEHNR and CDR2 FQNEAQ (reference sequence). Trimming removed 5 bases at V and 6 bases at J, with 9 bases between. The CDR3 DNA is TGTGCCAGCAGCCCATCAGCGGATACGCAGTATTTT. It is translated as CASSPSADTQYF. Supplemented by reference TRBV7-9 and TRBJ2-3, the full variable domain reads DTGVSQNPRHKITKRGQNVTFRCDPISEHNRLYWYRQTLGQGPEFLTYFQNEAQLEKSRLLSDRFSAERPKGSFSTLEIQRTEQGDSAMYLCASSPSADTQYFGPGTRLTVL.

The CDR3, as DNA: TGTGCCAGCAGCCGAGCGCCTCAGGGGGCAAGCTCCTACGAGCAGTACTTC. Encoded protein: CASSRAPQGASSYEQYF. This sequence joins TRBV27 and TRBJ2-7; 8 bases fit TRBD1. The J segment lost 0 bases and the V segment lost 6 bases, leaving 13 bases of the junction unmatched. The CDR3 length is 17 residues. The germline CDR1 and CDR2 sequences are MNHEY and SMNVEV (reference sequence).

The chain carries TRBV7-9 and TRBJ1-1; weak D call: TRBD1 (6 bases). The CDR3 is made up of 13 amino acids. The V gene's germline CDR1 is SEHNR and CDR2 FQNEAQ (reference sequence). Trimming left V 3 bases short and J 9 bases short, with 14 bases between. In nucleotides, the CDR3 is TGTGCCAGCAGCTTGGATACAGGGATAAAAGCTTTCTTT. This gives the protein CASSLDTGIKAFF. Supplemented by reference TRBV7-9 and TRBJ1-1, the full variable domain reads DTGVSQNPRHKITKRGQNVTFRCDPISEHNRLYWYRQTLGQGPEFLTYFQNEAQLEKSRLLSDRFSAERPKGSFSTLEIQRTEQGDSAMYLCASSLDTGIKAFFGQGTRLTVV.

J is TRBJ2-7 and V is TRBV27, with 8 bases that match TRBD1. This CDR3 is 16 amino acids long. The V gene end was trimmed by 6 bases and the J gene end by 2 bases; junction bases not matched to a gene: 12. Germline assignment: CDR1 MNHEY and CDR2 SMNVEV (reference sequence). CDR3 protein: CASRPLTGATPYEQYF. DNA for the CDR3: TGTGCCAGCAGACCCCTGACAGGGGCAACCCCCTACGAGCAGTACTTC.